This TCR beta chain was profiled in a study of identical twins. Overall study results and limits: Memory repertoires showed no such pattern, whereas abundant cord blood beta clonotypes carried fewer insertions.

Comment on this clonotype: Antigen: not known.

TCRdb recomputed calls from the 5' RACE reads with MiXCR, one row per CDR3 protein. The sample shows approximately 150,000 distinct CDR3 sequences, approximately 4% of them seen only once. Per germline, CDR1 SEHNR and CDR2 FQNEAQ (reference sequence). The CDR3 contains 16 residues. The J segment lost 6 bases and the V segment lost 5 bases, leaving 10 bases of the junction unmatched. The source is a man younger than 35 in good health. Sequenced input: memory T cells sorted from blood. The chain couples TRBV7-9 to TRBJ2-1; 10 nucleotides agree with TRBD2. This CDR3 reads CASSLRPAGGSNEQFF. For the CDR3, the DNA is TGTGCCAGCAGCCTAAGACCAGCGGGAGGGAGCAATGAGCAGTTCTTC.